The TCR beta chain under discussion was sequenced for a study of cytomegalovirus exposure and HLA in healthy donors. Study-level results: Associated with cytomegalovirus, according to the listing, were fewer than 200 TCR beta chains. As a later analysis showed, a missense DCLRE1C variant was linked to trimming of TCR beta V- and J-genes.

The CDR3 loop spans 15 amino acids. The germline V and J ends were trimmed by 4 bases and 0 bases, with 10 bases remaining between them. The germline V gene encodes CDR1 SGHNT and CDR2 YENEEA. PCR amplification relied on 60 Vbeta primers (plus 13 Jbeta primers). Under the authors' procedure: In a later analysis, the count reached about 80 million unique TCR beta chains, with 8.5 million to 14 million shared. Assay: immunoSEQ multiplex PCR; the TCRdb copy retains only in-frame clones and omits some. That table furnishes V, J and clone size, whereas the DNA furnished D and trimming. This table has over 150,000 clones, roughly 89% appearing once. Of note for this clone: Antigen: not known.

The sample consisted of PBMCs. The origin of this receptor is a woman in her 30s in good health and CMV-seronegative. The V call is TRBV11-3, the J call TRBJ2-1, with D possibly being TRBD1 (5 bases). The CDR3 sequence: CASSSRQSSYNEQFF. The CDR3 DNA reads as TGTGCCAGCAGCTCCCGACAGAGCTCCTACAATGAGCAGTTCTTC. Complete variable domain (other parts from reference TRBV11-3 and TRBJ2-1): EAGVVQSPRYKIIEKKQPVAFWCNPISGHNTLYWYLQNLGQGPELLIRYENEEAVDDSQLPKDRFSAERLKGVDSTLKIQPAELGDSAVYLCASSSRQSSYNEQFFGPGTRLTVL.